These 2 T cell receptor beta chains were sequenced from one sample in a study of blood T cell repertoires in COVID-19. Libraries were prepared by immunoSEQ multiplex PCR; TCRdb keeps only in-frame clonotypes and omits some of them. This sample has around 450,000 clones; about 89% occur once, and the top ten carry about 4.3%. The sequenced material came from peripheral blood. The receptors come from a woman between 25 and 40 years old with acute or convalescent COVID-19.

This chain connects TRBV7-2 to TRBJ2-1; 14 nucleotides line up with TRBD2. The length of the CDR3 is 16 residues. J lost 6 bases, V lost 7 bases, and 8 bases had no gene match. CDR1 and CDR2 (germline): SGHTA, FQGNSA. CDR3 in DNA: TGTGCCAGCAACCGACTAGCGGGGGGGACCCTCAATGAGCAGTTCTTC. It encodes CASNRLAGGTLNEQFF.

This clone was seen a handful of times. The J gene is TRBJ2-3, the V gene TRBV2, with TRBD1 identical over 8 bases. Trimming removed 6 bases from V and 5 bases from J; junction bases left unmatched: 10. The V gene's germline CDR1 is SNHLY and CDR2 FYNNEI. CDR3 size: 15 residues. The CDR3 spells CASRGQEGAGDTQYF. The CDR3 region has the DNA TGTGCCAGCAGGGGACAGGAGGGGGCAGGAGATACGCAGTATTTT.